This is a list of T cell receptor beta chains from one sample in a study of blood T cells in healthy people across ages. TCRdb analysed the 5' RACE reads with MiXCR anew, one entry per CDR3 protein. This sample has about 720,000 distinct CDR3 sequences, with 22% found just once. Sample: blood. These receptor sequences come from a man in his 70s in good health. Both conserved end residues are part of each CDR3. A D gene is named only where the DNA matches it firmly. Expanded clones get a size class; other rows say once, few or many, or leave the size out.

cdr3_aa: CASSYSTGLYEQYF
cdr3_nt: TGTGCCAGCAGCTATTCGACAGGTTTATACGAGCAGTACTTC
clone_size: few
d_call: .
j_call: TRBJ2-7
v_call: TRBV7-2

cdr3_aa: CASSTVRNEQFF
cdr3_nt: TGTGCCAGCAGTACCGTCCGCAATGAGCAGTTCTTC
clone_size: once
d_call: .
j_call: TRBJ2-1
v_call: TRBV12-3/TRBV12-4

cdr3_aa: CASSLAAGETDTQYF
cdr3_nt: TGTGCCAGCAGCTTAGCTGCCGGGGAGACAGATACGCAGTATTTT
clone_size: few
d_call: .
j_call: TRBJ2-3
v_call: TRBV7-2

cdr3_aa: CASSPPRDSASGNTIYF
cdr3_nt: TGTGCCAGCAGTCCCCCCAGGGACAGCGCCTCTGGAAACACCATATATTTT
clone_size: few
d_call: TRBD1
j_call: TRBJ1-3
v_call: TRBV12-3/TRBV12-4

cdr3_aa: CASSLRGRLFYYGYTF
cdr3_nt: TGTGCCAGCAGTCTCCGGGGACGTCTGTTCTACTATGGCTACACCTTC
clone_size: few
d_call: .
j_call: TRBJ1-2
v_call: TRBV12-3/TRBV12-4

cdr3_aa: CAIRDRVGYTF
cdr3_nt: TGTGCCATCAGGGACCGGGTGGGCTACACCTTC
clone_size: .
d_call: .
j_call: TRBJ1-2
v_call: TRBV10-3

cdr3_aa: CASGAGVAYNSPLHF
cdr3_nt: TGTGCCAGCGGGGCAGGGGTTGCCTATAATTCACCCCTCCACTTT
clone_size: .
d_call: .
j_call: TRBJ1-6
v_call: TRBV6-6

cdr3_aa: CASSQGELAPQETQYF
cdr3_nt: TGTGCCAGCAGCCAGGGGGAACTAGCCCCCCAGGAGACCCAGTACTTC
clone_size: .
d_call: .
j_call: TRBJ2-5
v_call: TRBV7-2

cdr3_aa: CASSKSGTGVEEAFF
cdr3_nt: TGCGCCAGCAGCAAATCCGGGACAGGGGTAGAGGAAGCTTTCTTT
clone_size: .
d_call: TRBD1
j_call: TRBJ1-1
v_call: TRBV5-1

cdr3_aa: CASSQDPKNQETQYF
cdr3_nt: TGTGCCAGCAGCCAAGACCCCAAAAACCAAGAGACCCAGTACTTC
clone_size: many
d_call: .
j_call: TRBJ2-5
v_call: TRBV3-1

cdr3_aa: CSARDFGRGLNTEAFF
cdr3_nt: TGCAGTGCTAGAGATTTCGGGCGGGGGTTGAACACTGAAGCTTTCTTT
clone_size: few
d_call: .
j_call: TRBJ1-1
v_call: TRBV20-1